The entry that follows covers one T cell receptor beta chain sequence. Looked up from germline, CDR1 is MGHDK and CDR2 is SYGVNS. The CDR3 covers 15 residues. V shed 6 bases and J 5 bases; nucleotides not matched to a gene: 10. Patients chosen for sequencing had shown CD8+CD57+ cell expansion by flow cytometry. There were no patients without severe acquired aplastic anemia. Prior therapy had not been administered to any patient at the time of blood sampling. This sample was taken from a study of CD8+CD57+ T cells in acquired aplastic anemia. Study overall: On average, sorted CD4+ and CD8+ cells gave 3 to 4 ug of DNA.

Profiles of TCR beta VDJ and CDR3 were generated from a genomic DNA template. TCRdb recomputed calls from the reads with MiXCR, one row per CDR3 protein. The sample lists around 42,000 distinct CDR3 sequences, about 63% occurring once. The chain uses TRBV25-1 and TRBJ2-5; 9 bases line up with TRBD2. The sequencing input was sorted CD4+, CD8+, or CD8+CD57+ T cells (not recorded which) from PBMCs. The source is a human donor with aplastic anemia. CDR3 sequence reads: CASRSGTSPGETQYF. CDR3 bases: TGTGCCAGCAGATCCGGGACTAGCCCCGGGGAGACCCAGTACTTC.